One sample yielded the 27 T cell receptor beta chains listed below, sequenced in a study of early T cells in non-severe SARS-CoV-2 infection. One entry per CDR3 protein results from TCRdb running MiXCR on the 5' RACE reads. In the table there are 50,000 to 70,000 distinct CDR3 sequences, 12% of which are singletons. Sequences were obtained from whole blood. The source of these receptors is an adult who was a healthcare worker with PCR-confirmed SARS-CoV-2 infection or an uninfected control (not recorded which).

Concerning this clonotype itself: This may arise from a read error, as a much more abundant clone is one base away. This sequence joins TRBV6-5 and TRBJ2-7; 11 nucleotides line up with TRBD1. The length of the CDR3 is 15 residues. The V gene end was trimmed by 0 bases and the J gene end by 3 bases; junction bases not matched to a gene: 1. Germline V gene data show CDR1 as MNHEY and CDR2 as SVGAGI. The CDR3 reads CASSYSGTGGYEQYF. CDR3 nucleotide sequence: TGTGCCAGCAGTTACTCGGGGACAGGGGGCTACGAGCAGTACTTC.

In its sample, this clonotype was seen many times. As DNA, the CDR3 is TGTGCCAGCAGTTTTTGGGGGACTACTAACTATGGCTACACCTTC. Translating it yields CASSFWGTTNYGYTF. The J gene is TRBJ1-2, the V gene TRBV27; TRBD1 might be the D (5 bases). V shed 3 bases and J shed 0 bases, with 11 bases lying between them. Germline assignment: CDR1 MNHEY and CDR2 SMNVEV (reference sequence). This CDR3 spans 15 amino acids.

This clonotype showed up many times. The V and J genes are TRBV20-1 and TRBJ1-3; no firm D call. The V end lost 5 bases, the J end lost 7 bases, and 9 bases lay between the germline ends. The CDR3 contains 11 residues. Germline values: CDR1 DFQATT, CDR2 SNEGSKA (reference sequence). The CDR3 region is CSAPFLNTIYF. The CDR3 DNA reads TGCAGTGCTCCCTTCTTGAACACCATATATTTT.

This clonotype was seen many times. V gene TRBV2 combines with J gene TRBJ2-1; 8 nucleotides agree with TRBD2. The germline CDR1 and CDR2 sequences are SNHLY and FYNNEI. The CDR3 length is 14 residues. The junction had 4 bases not matched to a gene; V was cut back by 4 bases and J by 5 bases. The CDR3 reads CASSVAGTNNEQFF. DNA of the CDR3: TGTGCCAGCAGTGTAGCGGGGACTAACAATGAGCAGTTCTTC.

This clonotype showed up many times. This chain uses TRBV14 with TRBJ2-5; no clear D. Germline V gene sequence: CDR1 SGHDN, CDR2 FVKESK. Trimming pared 0 bases from V and 5 bases from J, leaving 19 bases between. The length of the CDR3 is 17 residues. The CDR3 loop is CASSQDAAAALVETQYF. CDR3 sequence (DNA): TGTGCCAGCAGCCAAGATGCGGCAGCTGCCCTTGTGGAGACCCAGTACTTC.

Regarding this clonotype: A much larger clone differs from this one at a single base, so this may be a read error. Because it lacks the conserved phenylalanine or tryptophan at the end, this CDR3 is likely a read error. The chain uses TRBV4-1 and TRBJ1-1; D unclear. Per the germline V gene, CDR1 is MGHRA and CDR2 is YSYEKL. This CDR3 spans 14 amino acids. V was pared by 6 bases and J by 1 base, with 12 bases between. Written as DNA, the CDR3 is TGCGCCAGCAGAGGTCCGCTAAAGAACACTGAAGCTTTCTCT. Protein: CASRGPLKNTEAFS.

This clonotype has just a few counts. This sequence joins TRBV11-3 and TRBJ2-7, with D possibly matching TRBD1 (6 bases). V dropped 4 bases and J dropped 3 bases, with 10 bases sitting between them. Germline lookup yields CDR1 SGHNT and CDR2 YENEEA. This CDR3 is built from 13 residues. The CDR3 nucleotides read TGTGCCAGCAGCTCAGGGGAACTCTACGAGCAGTACTTC. Its translation is CASSSGELYEQYF.

This clonotype was seen at least ten times. This chain uses TRBV18 with TRBJ2-7; 9 bases match TRBD1. This CDR3 spans 12 amino acids. CDR1 KGHSH and CDR2 LQKENI come from the germline V gene. V was pared by 5 bases and J by 8 bases, with 4 bases of the junction left unmatched. The CDR3 nucleotides are TGTGCCAGCTCATCGGGACAGGGCCAGCAGTACTTC. Translating gives CASSSGQGQQYF. Using reference TRBV18 and TRBJ2-7 for the parts outside the CDR3, the full variable domain is NAGVMQNPRHLVRRRGQEARLRCSPMKGHSHVYWYRQLPEEGLKFMVYLQKENIIDESGMPKERFSAEFPKEGPSILRIQQVVRGDSAAYFCASSSGQGQQYFGPGTRLTVT.

This clonotype was seen a few times. The rearrangement joins TRBV29-1 to TRBJ1-5, with TRBD1 as a possible D gene (6 bases). The V gene's germline CDR1 is SQVTM and CDR2 ANQGSEA. The CDR3 is 14 residues long. V was shortened by 8 bases and J by 0 bases, with 14 bases between the two germline ends. The CDR3 sequence is CSSEGTLSNQPQHF. CDR3 DNA: TGCAGCTCCGAGGGGACACTTAGCAATCAGCCCCAGCATTTT.

This clonotype came up many times. This chain connects TRBV3-1 to TRBJ1-2; no definite D call. This CDR3 spans 12 amino acids. V lost 3 bases and J lost 4, with 6 bases in between. Per germline, CDR1 LGHDT and CDR2 YNNKEL (reference sequence). The CDR3 reads CASSQEAYGYTF. CDR3 bases: TGTGCCAGCAGCCAGGAGGCCTATGGCTACACCTTC.

This clonotype was observed a handful of times. V and J are TRBV28 and TRBJ1-2; D remains unclear. Trimming removed 4 bases from V and 3 bases from J, with 15 bases in between. This CDR3 is built from 15 residues. Germline lookup yields CDR1 MDHEN and CDR2 SYDVKM. The CDR3 loop reads CASSSYASGDYGYTF. DNA of the CDR3: TGTGCCAGCAGTTCTTATGCCTCAGGTGACTATGGCTACACCTTC.

The chain joins TRBV2 to TRBJ1-1; no clear D. CDR1 and CDR2 (germline): SNHLY, FYNNEI. CDR3 size: 14 residues. V was clipped by 8 bases and J by 4 bases, with 17 bases between them. The chain's CDR3 is CASGEISGGTEAFF. The CDR3 nucleotides read TGTGCCAGCGGGGAGATCTCGGGCGGCACTGAAGCTTTCTTT.

This clonotype has more than one count but fewer than ten. The rearrangement uses TRBV3-1 and TRBJ2-1; D is possibly TRBD1 (5 bases). This CDR3 is 16 amino acids long. Deletions cut 0 bases from V and 5 bases from J, with 14 bases between. Looked up from germline, CDR1 is LGHDT and CDR2 is YNNKEL (reference sequence). DNA for the CDR3: TGTGCCAGCAGCCAAGAGTTGGGGCAGAAAAACAATGAGCAGTTCTTC. It specifies CASSQELGQKNNEQFF.

This chain joins TRBV7-8 and TRBJ2-7; no firm D call. The CDR3 is made up of 13 amino acids. Germline assignment: CDR1 SGHVS and CDR2 FQNEAQ. V was cut by 4 bases and J by 4 bases, with 11 bases left in between. CDR3: CASSSRTAYEQYF. The CDR3 DNA is TGTGCCAGCAGCTCCCGGACCGCTTACGAGCAGTACTTC.

At least ten counts were recorded for this clonotype. The gene calls are TRBV28 and TRBJ2-7; 7 nucleotides agree with TRBD1. The CDR3 is 15 amino acids. CDR1 and CDR2 from the germline V gene are MDHEN and SYDVKM. With 6 bases clipped from V and 0 bases from J, the junction kept 8 bases outside the gene matches. CDR3 sequence reads: CASRKTGEFSYEQYF. Here the CDR3 DNA reads TGTGCCAGCAGAAAAACAGGGGAGTTCTCCTACGAGCAGTACTTC.

The chain is built from TRBV27 and TRBJ2-7; D call uncertain. Trimming left V 4 bases short and J 3 bases short, with 13 bases between. The CDR3 loop spans 14 amino acids. Germline-derived CDR1 and CDR2 are MNHEY and SMNVEV (reference sequence). The CDR3 spells CASSSRRAFYEQYF. CDR3 in DNA: TGTGCCAGCAGTTCGAGACGGGCTTTCTACGAGCAGTACTTC.

The rearrangement uses TRBV6-2 or TRBV6-3 and TRBJ1-1; TRBD1 matches at 7 bases. The CDR3 length is 16 residues. CDR1 is MNHEY and CDR2 is SVGEGT in the germline V gene. The V and J ends lost 7 bases and 4 bases, in that order; junction bases with no gene match: 15. CDR3: CASTTTQTGRGTEAFF. The CDR3 DNA follows: TGTGCCAGCACTACAACACAGACAGGGAGGGGCACTGAAGCTTTCTTT.

This clonotype occurred many times. Germline is not matched at one junction end, which may reflect a read error. The V call is TRBV7-2, the J call TRBJ1-5; 8 bases map to TRBD1. This CDR3 comprises 15 residues. Germline assignment: CDR1 SGHTA and CDR2 FQGNSA. The CDR3 DNA reads as TGTGCCAGCAGCCAAAACAGGGGGAGCATTCAGCCCCAGCATTTT. It encodes CASSQNRGSIQPQHF.

This clonotype was seen only a few times. CDR3 amino acids: CASSLEQGSYGYTF. CDR3 in DNA: TGTGCCAGCAGCTTGGAACAGGGAAGCTATGGCTACACCTTC. J is TRBJ1-2 and V is TRBV5-6; TRBD1 is a possible D gene (6 bases). CDR1 is SGHDT and CDR2 is YYEEEE in the germline V gene. The CDR3 length is 14 residues. Trimming shortened V by 0 bases and J by 4 bases, and 10 bases separated the two germline ends. Variable domain in full (rest from reference TRBV5-6 and TRBJ1-2): DAGVTQSPTHLIKTRGQQVTLRCSPKSGHDTVSWYQQALGQGPQFIFQYYEEEERQRGNFPDRFSGHQFPNYSSELNVNALLLGDSALYLCASSLEQGSYGYTFGSGTRLTVV.

This clonotype appeared many times. The V call is TRBV7-2, the J call TRBJ2-5; no definite D call. Trimming removed 0 bases at V and 4 bases at J, with 6 bases between. This CDR3 comprises 13 residues. CDR1 and CDR2 (germline): SGHTA, FQGNSA. CDR3 coding DNA: TGTGCCAGCAGCTTAGCGGCCCCAGAGACCCAGTACTTC. Translated, it gives CASSLAAPETQYF. The complete variable domain, with remaining parts taken from reference TRBV7-2 and TRBJ2-5, reads GAGVSQSPSNKVTEKGKDVELRCDPISGHTALYWYRQSLGQGLEFLIYFQGNSAPDKSGLPSDRFSAERTGGSVSTLTIQRTQQEDSAVYLCASSLAAPETQYFGPGTRLLVL.

This clonotype turned up a few times. This chain uses TRBV29-1 with TRBJ2-5, with D perhaps TRBD2 (5 bases). This CDR3 has 13 residues. Germline V gives CDR1 SQVTM, CDR2 ANQGSEA. V shed 4 bases and J shed 2 bases, with 11 bases lying between them. As DNA, the CDR3 is TGCAGCGTTGGACTAAGGCTACAAGAGACCCAGTACTTC. Translating gives CSVGLRLQETQYF.

This chain uses TRBV20-1 with TRBJ2-3; a possible D gene is TRBD1 (5 bases). V lost 3 bases and J lost 6, with 19 bases in between. This CDR3 has 15 amino acids. CDR1 DFQATT and CDR2 SNEGSKA come from the germline V gene (reference sequence). The CDR3: CSASSGASPGDTQYF. DNA for the CDR3: TGCAGTGCTAGCTCTGGGGCCAGCCCAGGTGATACGCAGTATTTT.

This clonotype came up many times. This chain uses TRBV28 with TRBJ2-7; maybe TRBD1 (6 bases). In germline, CDR1 is MDHEN, CDR2 SYDVKM. V lost 5 bases and J 2 bases, leaving 19 bases between the germline ends. The CDR3 sequence is 16 residues long. The CDR3 protein is CASSDSPGHATYEQYF. CDR3 nucleotides: TGTGCCAGCAGTGACAGCCCGGGACACGCTACCTACGAGCAGTACTTC.

Only a few counts were recorded for this clonotype. The chain joins TRBV4-1 to TRBJ2-7; D possibly matches TRBD1 or TRBD2 (6 bases each). CDR3 length: 16 residues. The ends were cut back, 0 bases at V and 3 bases at J, with 15 bases in the middle. CDR1 and CDR2 from the germline V gene are MGHRA and YSYEKL. This chain's CDR3 is CASSQEVGGSYYEQYF. CDR3 bases: TGCGCCAGCAGCCAAGAAGTAGGGGGGTCGTACTACGAGCAGTACTTC.

J is TRBJ2-3 and V is TRBV19; tentative D call: TRBD2 (5 bases). Germline CDR1 and CDR2: LNHDA and SQIVND (reference sequence). The CDR3 runs to 14 residues. The ends were cut back, 11 bases at V and 0 bases at J, with 15 bases in the middle. The chain's CDR3 is CAAAPRGSTDTQYF. The CDR3 DNA is TGTGCCGCCGCCCCACGGGGTAGCACAGATACGCAGTATTTT.

This clonotype came up a few times. This chain uses TRBV3-1 with TRBJ2-2, with 7 bases identical to TRBD1. Germline V lookup: CDR1 LGHDT, CDR2 YNNKEL (reference sequence). V lost 7 bases, J lost 0 bases, and 8 bases stayed unmatched. The CDR3 totals 16 residues. The CDR3 DNA is TGTGCCAGCACCCCGCTCGGGACAGCGAACACCGGGGAGCTGTTTTTT. Its translation is CASTPLGTANTGELFF.

In its sample, this clonotype was seen a few times. Here the CDR3 reads CASSPYNSNGYTF. CDR3 in DNA: TGTGCCAGCAGCCCCTATAACAGCAACGGCTACACCTTC. This chain uses TRBV7-2 with TRBJ1-2; D is unresolved. Trimming left V 5 bases short and J 8 bases short, with 15 bases between. The CDR3 has 13 amino acids. Germline loops: CDR1 SGHTA, CDR2 FQGNSA. The full variable domain, rest sourced from reference TRBV7-2 and TRBJ1-2, is GAGVSQSPSNKVTEKGKDVELRCDPISGHTALYWYRQSLGQGLEFLIYFQGNSAPDKSGLPSDRFSAERTGGSVSTLTIQRTQQEDSAVYLCASSPYNSNGYTFGSGTRLTVV.